The clone carrying this T cell receptor (beta chain) was found many times. Its antigen is not identified. The data were taken from a study of metastatic and nonmetastatic thyroid tumors. Study summary: Repertoire comparisons spanned blood and tumor or nodule tissue from malignant and benign thyroid patients. Study findings and constraints: TCR beta diversity was reportedly significantly higher in malignant thyroid tumors than benign nodules, in blood and tumor.

All patients were untreated before thyroid surgery. TCRdb re-analyzed the PCR reads using MiXCR. This sample has roughly 23,000 clones, with just over 14% found just once. CDR3 size: 14 residues. Germline CDR1 is MNHEY and CDR2 is SMNVEV (reference sequence). V dropped 5 bases and J dropped 10 bases, with 15 bases sitting between them. Specimen: tumor tissue. The rearrangement joins TRBV27 to TRBJ1-6, with no clear D. The sequence was obtained from a female donor with papillary thyroid cancer or a benign thyroid nodule (not recorded which). Some clones in this sample may be carry-over from other donors' samples. For the CDR3, the DNA is TGTGCCAGCAGTGTACCCGGGCGCGGGTCACCCCTCCACTTT. Its protein product is CASSVPGRGSPLHF.